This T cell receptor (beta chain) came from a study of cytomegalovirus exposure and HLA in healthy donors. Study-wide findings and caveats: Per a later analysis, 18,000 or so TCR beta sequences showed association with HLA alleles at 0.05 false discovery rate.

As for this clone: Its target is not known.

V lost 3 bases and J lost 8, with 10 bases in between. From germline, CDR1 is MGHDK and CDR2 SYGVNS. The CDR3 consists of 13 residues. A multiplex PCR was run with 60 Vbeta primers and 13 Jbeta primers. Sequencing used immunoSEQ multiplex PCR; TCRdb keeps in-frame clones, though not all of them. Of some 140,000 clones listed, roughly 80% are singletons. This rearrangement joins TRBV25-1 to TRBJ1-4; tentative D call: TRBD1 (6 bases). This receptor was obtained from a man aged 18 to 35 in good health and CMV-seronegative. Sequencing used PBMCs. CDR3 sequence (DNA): TGTGCCAGCAGTGAGGGGGCGGACGAAAAACTGTTTTTT. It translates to CASSEGADEKLFF. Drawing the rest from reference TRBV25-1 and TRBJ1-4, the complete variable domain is EADIYQTPRYLVIGTGKKITLECSQTMGHDKMYWYQQDPGMELHLIHYSYGVNSTEKGDLSSESTVSRIRTEHFPLTLESARPSHTSQYLCASSEGADEKLFFGSGTQLSVL.